Each of the 32 T cell receptor beta chains below was sequenced from the same sample in a study of T cells in Graves' hyperthyroidism and ophthalmopathy. There were TCR beta CDR3 regions amplified from RNA transcripts. First-round RT-PCR of the TCR CDR3 relied on the HTBI primer set. TCRdb fed the multiplex PCR reads into MiXCR, producing one record per CDR3 protein. Among 700,000 to 950,000 distinct CDR3 sequences listed, around a third were seen once. The specimen sequenced was blood. All receptors derive from a woman in her thirties or forties with Graves' hyperthyroidism.

The chain combines TRBV7-9 with TRBJ2-7, with D maybe TRBD1 (5 bases). Trimming removed 3 bases from V and 7 bases from J, with 16 bases in between. The germline V gene encodes CDR1 SEHNR and CDR2 FQNEAQ (reference sequence). The length of the CDR3 is 14 residues. CDR3 bases: TGTGCCAGCAGCTTGTCCAGGGTGGACAATGAGCAGTACTTC. Translated, it gives CASSLSRVDNEQYF.

This clonotype came up a few times. This chain links TRBV28 with TRBJ1-2, with 7 bases identical to TRBD1. CDR1 MDHEN and CDR2 SYDVKM come from the germline V gene. The CDR3 length is 16 residues. V shed 2 bases and J 6 bases; nucleotides not matched to a gene: 12. The CDR3 DNA reads TGTGCCAGCAGTTTAAGTGACCCGGGGACAGCGAATGGCTACACCTTC. It specifies CASSLSDPGTANGYTF.

In its sample, this clonotype was seen a few times. The conserved closing phenylalanine or tryptophan is absent in this CDR3, likely reflecting a read error. V is TRBV9 and J is TRBJ1-6; 9 bases agree with TRBD1. Germline CDR1 is SGDLS and CDR2 is YYNGEE. The CDR3 extends over 13 amino acids. V gave up 7 bases and J gave up 7 bases; unmatched junction bases: 3. For the CDR3, the DNA is TGTGCCAGCGGGGGACAGGGAAATTCACCCCTCCACCTT. This translates into CASGGQGNSPLHL.

Only a few counts were recorded for this clonotype. The chain employs TRBV7-9 and TRBJ2-3, with D possibly being TRBD1 (5 bases). CDR1 is SEHNR, CDR2 FQNEAQ, per germline (reference sequence). The CDR3 has 10 residues. The CDR3 sequence is CGTGSLAQYF. CDR3 nucleotide sequence: TGTGGCACAGGCAGTTTGGCGCAGTATTTT.

This clonotype was seen repeatedly, ten times or more. The chain is built from TRBV19 and TRBJ2-7; D possibly corresponds to TRBD2 (5 bases). CDR1 and CDR2 from the germline V gene are LNHDA and SQIVND (reference sequence). The V end lost 9 bases, the J end lost 6 bases, and 15 bases lay between the germline ends. This CDR3 spans 12 amino acids. The CDR3 loop is CASSLLAGEQYF. CDR3 DNA: TGTGCCAGCAGCTTATTGGCGGGCGAGCAGTACTTC.

In this sample, this clonotype turned up a few times. V gene TRBV6-5 combines with J gene TRBJ2-5, with TRBD2 identical over 8 bases. Germline CDR1 MNHEY, CDR2 SVGAGI. V was pared by 2 bases and J by 6 bases, with 8 bases of the junction left unmatched. The CDR3 has 15 amino acids. The CDR3 DNA sequence: TGTGCCAGCAGTTACGGCGGGGGGACCCTGAAGACCCAGTACTTC. Encoded protein: CASSYGGGTLKTQYF.

The sample holds one count of this clonotype. The chain carries TRBV2 and TRBJ2-6, with D possibly called TRBD1 or TRBD2 (5 bases each). The germline V and J ends were trimmed by 6 bases and 1 base, with 13 bases remaining between them. Germline values: CDR1 SNHLY, CDR2 FYNNEI. CDR3 length equals 16 residues. CDR3 in DNA: TGTGCCAGCAGCCGAACTTGGGGGTCTGGGGCCAACGTCCTGACTTTC. As protein: CASSRTWGSGANVLTF.

Only a few counts were recorded for this clonotype. The V and J genes are TRBV29-1 and TRBJ2-4; a weak D match, TRBD2 (5 bases). Germline V gene lookup returns CDR1 SQVTM and CDR2 ANQGSEA. The V end lost 3 bases, the J end lost 7 bases, and 13 bases lay between the germline ends. The CDR3 totals 13 residues. Written as DNA, the CDR3 is TGCAGCGTTGAGAGCACGCGAGGGAACATTCAGTACTTC. Translated: CSVESTRGNIQYF.

The gene calls are TRBV19 and TRBJ1-3; D gene ambiguous. CDR1 LNHDA and CDR2 SQIVND come from the germline V gene (reference sequence). This CDR3 has 16 amino acids. V shed 7 bases and J shed 2 bases, with 18 bases lying between them. The CDR3 nucleotides are TGTGCCAGTAATGGGATGGTCAGGAGGACTGGAAACACCATATATTTT. Its translation: CASNGMVRRTGNTIYF.

This clonotype was counted many times. The rearrangement uses TRBV7-2 and TRBJ2-7, with 8 bases aligning to TRBD1. This CDR3 has 14 amino acids. Germline V lookup: CDR1 SGHTA, CDR2 FQGNSA. Trimming cost V 5 bases and J 5 bases; bases outside gene matches: 8. This CDR3 reads CASSDRDRRDEQYF. CDR3 coding DNA: TGTGCCAGCAGCGACCGGGACAGGAGGGACGAGCAGTACTTC.

The CDR3 DNA sequence: TGTGCCAGCAGTTACCCCAGCGGGGGGACCTTACAAGAGACCCAGTACTTC. Its translation: CASSYPSGGTLQETQYF. The chain carries TRBV6-5 and TRBJ2-5, with 9 bases lining up with TRBD2. There are 17 residues in the CDR3. With V trimmed by 2 bases and J by 2 bases, 9 bases remained unmatched. Germline V CDR1 and CDR2: MNHEY, SVGAGI.

This clonotype has at least ten counts. The chain recombines TRBV19 with TRBJ1-5, with 9 positions matching TRBD1. The germline V gene has CDR1 LNHDA and CDR2 SQIVND (reference sequence). CDR3 size: 15 residues. V lost 6 bases to trimming and J lost 6 bases; unmatched junction nucleotides: 9. The CDR3 protein is CASSRKQGAGQPQHF. In DNA form, the CDR3 reads TGTGCCAGTAGCCGCAAACAGGGGGCAGGTCAGCCCCAGCATTTT.

On this clonotype itself: This is likely a read error, given that the CDR3 carries no conserved phenylalanine or tryptophan at its end. This chain connects TRBV4-1 to TRBJ2-7; maybe TRBD2 (6 bases). The ends were cut back, 0 bases at V and 4 bases at J, with 16 bases in the middle. The CDR3 loop spans 16 amino acids. Germline V lookup: CDR1 MGHRA, CDR2 YSYEKL. CDR3 sequence: CASSQERTTVVYEQYL. The CDR3 bases are TGCGCCAGCAGCCAAGAGCGGACTACCGTCGTTTACGAGCAGTACCTC.

Note on this clonotype: It may be a read error: a sequence one base away is much more abundant. The chain uses TRBV5-1 and TRBJ2-7; D is unresolved. Trimming pared 1 base from V and 6 bases from J, leaving 8 bases between. Looked up from germline, CDR1 is SGHRS and CDR2 is YFSETQ. This CDR3 is 12 amino acids long. The DNA of the CDR3 is TGCGCCAGCAGCTTGCCAGGAACCGAGCAGTACTTC. It encodes CASSLPGTEQYF.

This clonotype was picked up many times. This chain links TRBV29-1 with TRBJ2-5; 9 positions match TRBD2. The V and J ends lost 6 bases and 0 bases, in that order; junction bases with no gene match: 14. The CDR3 is made up of 17 amino acids. Germline V gives CDR1 SQVTM, CDR2 ANQGSEA. CDR3 coding DNA: TGCAGCGTCGCCCAAACAATCGGACTAGCGAACCAAGAGACCCAGTACTTC. It encodes CSVAQTIGLANQETQYF. Full variable domain (remainder filled in from reference TRBV29-1 and TRBJ2-5): SAVISQKPSRDICQRGTSLTIQCQVDSQVTMMFWYRQQPGQSLTLIATANQGSEATYESGFVIDKFPISRPNLTFSTLTVSNMSPEDSSIYLCSVAQTIGLANQETQYFGPGTRLLVL.

Ten or more counts support this clonotype. The chain joins TRBV29-1 to TRBJ1-1, with D maybe TRBD1 (6 bases). With 4 bases removed from V and 8 bases from J, the gap between germline ends came to 20 bases. CDR3 length: 14 residues. Germline CDR1 and CDR2: SQVTM and ANQGSEA. CDR3 residues: CSVGLSGGGLEAFF. The CDR3 DNA reads as TGCAGCGTTGGCCTTTCCGGGGGGGGCCTCGAAGCTTTCTTT.

V is TRBV2 and J is TRBJ1-5, with a possible D match to TRBD1 (6 bases). The V gene's germline CDR1 is SNHLY and CDR2 FYNNEI. V lost 3 bases and J 4 bases, leaving 10 bases between the germline ends. CDR3 size: 14 residues. The CDR3 bases are TGTGCCAGCAGTGACACCACAGGGAATCAGCCCCAGCATTTT. This codes for CASSDTTGNQPQHF.

The chain carries TRBV2 and TRBJ1-2; TRBD1 might be the D (6 bases). Germline assignment: CDR1 SNHLY and CDR2 FYNNEI. The CDR3 extends over 12 amino acids. The V and J ends lost 10 bases and 2 bases respectively, with 11 bases between them. The CDR3 region is CATLQGNYGYTF. The DNA for the CDR3 is TGTGCCACCCTACAGGGCAACTATGGCTACACCTTC.

J is TRBJ1-5 and V is TRBV19; 9 bases are shared with TRBD1. Trimming at V came to 3 bases and at J to 0 bases, leaving 3 bases not matched to a gene. Germline V gene lookup returns CDR1 LNHDA and CDR2 SQIVND (reference sequence). The CDR3 is made up of 16 amino acids. The CDR3 spells CASSMGTGYSNQPQHF. In DNA, the CDR3 is TGTGCCAGTAGTATGGGGACAGGGTATAGCAATCAGCCCCAGCATTTT.

There are a few counts of this clonotype. The rearrangement uses TRBV29-1 and TRBJ2-7, with D possibly matching TRBD1 (6 bases). Germline assignment: CDR1 SQVTM and CDR2 ANQGSEA. Trimming removed 0 bases from V and 3 bases from J, with 24 bases in between. This CDR3 contains 18 residues. This CDR3 reads CSVEDPARDISLGYEQYF. The CDR3 DNA reads TGCAGCGTTGAAGATCCTGCCAGGGACATAAGTTTGGGCTACGAGCAGTACTTC.

As regards this clonotype: This may be a read error: a much more frequent sequence differs by one nucleotide. This rearrangement joins TRBV6-6 to TRBJ1-1; no firm D call. Germline loops: CDR1 MNHNY, CDR2 SVGAGI (reference sequence). The CDR3 covers 14 residues. The CDR3 reads CASSYGRSNTEALF. CDR3 nucleotide sequence: TGTGCCAGCAGTTATGGACGGAGCAACACTGAAGCTCTCTTT.

This clonotype was seen repeatedly, ten times or more. The rearrangement uses TRBV19 and TRBJ1-1, with 7 bases that match TRBD1. The CDR3 length is 13 residues. J lost 3 bases, V lost 10 bases, and 8 bases had no gene match. Per the germline V gene, CDR1 is LNHDA and CDR2 is SQIVND (reference sequence). This CDR3 is CAISDRVDTEAFF. In DNA form, the CDR3 reads TGTGCCATAAGTGACAGGGTTGACACTGAAGCTTTCTTT.

This clonotype was recorded a few times. V gene TRBV6-5 combines with J gene TRBJ1-5; 8 positions agree with TRBD1. V lost 6 bases, J lost 4 bases, and 5 bases stayed unmatched. This CDR3 has 14 amino acids. The germline gives CDR1 MNHEY, CDR2 SVGAGI. CDR3 nucleotide sequence: TGTGCCAGCAGGGGGACAGGAAAAAATCAGCCCCAGCATTTT. It codes for CASRGTGKNQPQHF.

The V gene is TRBV11-2, the J gene TRBJ1-4; D uncertain. The V end lost 3 bases, the J end lost 6 bases, and 11 bases lay between the germline ends. Germline CDR1 and CDR2: SGHAT and FQNNGV. CDR3 length: 14 residues. CDR3 amino acids: CASSFLTGDEKLFF. The CDR3 coding sequence is TGTGCCAGCAGCTTCTTAACGGGAGATGAAAAACTGTTTTTT.

This clonotype was seen ten or more times. The rearrangement uses TRBV7-9 and TRBJ1-5, with TRBD1 as a possible D gene (5 bases). Trimming took off 1 base at V and 4 bases at J, with 8 bases between the two ends. CDR3 length equals 14 residues. CDR1 and CDR2 from the germline V gene are SEHNR and FQNEAQ (reference sequence). In nucleotides, the CDR3 is TGTGCCAGCAGCTTAGAACAGGCGAATCAGCCCCAGCATTTT. Encoded protein: CASSLEQANQPQHF. Filled out from reference TRBV7-9 and TRBJ1-5, the complete variable domain reads DTGVSQNPRHKITKRGQNVTFRCDPISEHNRLYWYRQTLGQGPEFLTYFQNEAQLEKSRLLSDRFSAERPKGSFSTLEIQRTEQGDSAMYLCASSLEQANQPQHFGDGTRLSIL.

This clonotype has only a few counts. The chain joins TRBV4-2 to TRBJ2-2; D gene unclear. The V and J ends lost 0 bases and 8 bases respectively, with 10 bases between them. The CDR3 has 14 amino acids. The germline V gene encodes CDR1 LGHNA and CDR2 YNFKEQ. CDR3 DNA: TGTGCCAGCAGCCAAGAAGCCGCCAATGGGGAGCTGTTTTTT. It codes for CASSQEAANGELFF.

Many counts were recorded for this clonotype. This rearrangement joins TRBV12-3 or TRBV12-4 to TRBJ1-1, with no clear D. V was cut by 10 bases and J by 2 bases, with 11 bases left in between. This CDR3 region has 12 residues. In DNA form, the CDR3 reads TGTGCCAATTCAAAGGGAAACACTGAAGCTTTCTTT. Its translation is CANSKGNTEAFF.

At least ten counts were recorded for this clonotype. The chain employs TRBV7-3 and TRBJ1-2, with 7 bases aligning to TRBD1. The CDR3 contains 15 residues. Trimming at V came to 1 base and at J to 3 bases, leaving 5 bases not matched to a gene. Germline V lookup: CDR1 SGHTA, CDR2 FQGTGA. This CDR3 reads CASSLRAGGDYGYTF. The CDR3 region has the DNA TGTGCCAGCAGCTTAAGGGCAGGGGGAGACTATGGCTACACCTTC.

The table lists this clonotype with a few counts. The chain joins TRBV2 to TRBJ1-2; D is undetermined. Between the trimmed V and J ends, which lost 5 bases and 7 bases, there was a span of 11 bases. This CDR3 is built from 12 residues. Germline loops: CDR1 SNHLY, CDR2 FYNNEI. CDR3 in amino acids: CASSPEFRGYTF. In nucleotides, the CDR3 is TGTGCCAGCAGTCCAGAATTTCGTGGCTACACCTTC.

The CDR3 sequence: CASSFPGSGANVLTF. For the CDR3, the DNA is TGTGCCAGCAGCTTCCCAGGGTCTGGGGCCAACGTCCTGACTTTC. The chain couples TRBV7-9 to TRBJ2-6; perhaps TRBD1 as D (5 bases). CDR1 and CDR2 (germline): SEHNR, FQNEAQ (reference sequence). Trimming removed 3 bases from V and 1 base from J, with 7 bases in between. There are 15 residues in the CDR3. Together with reference TRBV7-9 and TRBJ2-6, the CDR3 gives the full variable domain: DTGVSQNPRHKITKRGQNVTFRCDPISEHNRLYWYRQTLGQGPEFLTYFQNEAQLEKSRLLSDRFSAERPKGSFSTLEIQRTEQGDSAMYLCASSFPGSGANVLTFGAGSRLTVL.

This clonotype was detected ten times or more. The rearrangement links TRBV2 to TRBJ1-3; D gene unclear. Trimming pared 7 bases from V and 2 bases from J, leaving 12 bases between. Germline CDR1 SNHLY, CDR2 FYNNEI. The CDR3 is 14 amino acids. CDR3 nucleotide sequence: TGTGCCAGCACCCCTAGGGCAGCTGGAAACACCATATATTTT. This encodes CASTPRAAGNTIYF.

For this clonotype: This CDR3 is missing its conserved last phenylalanine or tryptophan, likely due to a read error. The gene calls are TRBV11-2 and TRBJ1-1; no reliable D call. The length of the CDR3 is 15 residues. The V end lost 5 bases, the J end lost 4 bases, and 17 bases lay between the germline ends. The germline CDR1 and CDR2 sequences are SGHAT and FQNNGV. The CDR3 loop is CASSPAGIRGTEAFC. The CDR3 nucleotides read TGTGCCAGCAGCCCAGCGGGTATTCGTGGCACTGAAGCTTTCTGT.